This T cell receptor beta chain was identified in a study of shared clonotypes between healthy human individuals. Genomic DNA (from each subset) was split evenly across several immunoSEQ plates. As processed by the authors: Owing to the provision of junction-only sequences devoid of quality scores by immunoSEQ, filtering differed. Repertoires were generated with immunoSEQ multiplex PCR, while TCRdb's copy carries only in-frame clones and drops some. V and J calls and clone size are copied from that table; D and trimming were computed from the DNA. The repertoire consists of over 850,000 clones, with roughly 74% occurring once and the leading ten covering more than 0.5%. Regarding the study as a whole: Only blood was sampled; tissue repertoires likely differ.

Concerning this clone: Antigen: not known.

CDR1 is MDHEN and CDR2 is SYDVKM in the germline V gene. There are 13 residues in the CDR3. Unmatched junction bases numbered 5, after V lost 6 bases and J lost 4 bases. The receptor was derived from a young man in good health. Some clones in this sample may be carry-over from other donors' samples. The chain combines TRBV28 with TRBJ2-7; 8 nucleotides align to TRBD2. The specimen sequenced was memory CD4+ T cells from PBMCs. As to subset: CD45RA-negative fraction. The CDR3 DNA reads as TGTGCCAGCAGAGGGACTAGACCTTACGAGCAGTACTTC. Its protein product is CASRGTRPYEQYF.